This is a list of T cell receptor beta chains from one sample in a study of blood T cell repertoires in COVID-19. Profiled with immunoSEQ multiplex PCR; TCRdb holds only in-frame clones, not every one. The data hold under 60,000 clones, with 85% observed a single time. Sequencing was carried out using peripheral blood. These receptors all stem from a human donor in a cohort sampled during active COVID-19. Each CDR3 is given with its conserved first and last residue. D genes are given only for firm matches. Size is stated for part of the rows, as once, few or many counts, or as a class when the clone is expanded.

>.|TRBJ1-4|.|TRBV9
CASSVEGGAGEKLFF
TGTGCCAGCAGCGTAGAAGGAGGGGCCGGTGAAAAACTGTTTTTT
>TRBD1|TRBJ2-6|.|TRBV19
CASRPPGQARSGANVLTF
TGTGCCAGTAGGCCCCCGGGACAGGCTCGCTCTGGGGCCAACGTCCTGACTTTC
>.|TRBJ2-3|.|TRBV29-1
CSASQGGSGADTQYF
TGCAGCGCCAGCCAGGGGGGTAGTGGGGCAGATACGCAGTATTTT
>TRBD1|TRBJ2-1|.|TRBV2
CASTTDRGSYNEQFF
TGTGCCAGCACCACGGACAGGGGGTCCTACAATGAGCAGTTCTTC
>TRBD2|TRBJ2-5|.|TRBV6-6
CASSYIAGGRETQYF
TGTGCCAGCAGTTATATAGCGGGAGGGCGAGAGACCCAGTACTTC
>.|TRBJ1-4|.|TRBV5-4
CATVLEKLFF
TGTGCCACGGTCCTAGAAAAACTGTTTTTT
>TRBD1|TRBJ2-7|.|TRBV9
CASSVGGTGNYEQYF
TGTGCCAGCAGCGTAGGGGGGACAGGGAACTACGAGCAGTACTTC
>.|TRBJ2-3|.|TRBV3-1/TRBV3-2
CASSQEVRGDTQYF
TGTGCCAGCAGCCAAGAAGTGCGAGGAGATACGCAGTATTTT
>.|TRBJ1-4|.|TRBV27
CASSLHRNEKLFF
TGTGCCAGCAGTTTACATAGAAATGAAAAACTGTTTTTT
>.|TRBJ1-1|.|TRBV21-1
CASSKRMEQPMNTEAFF
TGTGCCAGCAGCAAAAGGATGGAACAGCCCATGAACACTGAAGCTTTCTTT
>.|TRBJ2-1|.|TRBV20-1
CSASGYNEQFF
TGCAGTGCTAGCGGGTACAATGAGCAGTTCTTC
>TRBD1|TRBJ1-2|.|TRBV7-2
CASSSTGGGYGYTF
TGTGCCAGCAGCTCGACAGGGGGCGGCTATGGCTACACCTTC
>TRBD1|TRBJ2-7|.|TRBV6-2/TRBV6-3
CASSYPKGQGLSYEQYF
TGTGCCAGCAGTTACCCGAAGGGACAGGGACTATCCTACGAGCAGTACTTC
>.|TRBJ2-1|.|TRBV7-2
CASSLVNNRGGNEQFF
TGTGCCAGCAGCTTAGTCAATAACAGGGGGGGCAATGAGCAGTTCTTC
>.|TRBJ1-2|.|TRBV10-3
CAISEVEKGYYGYTF
TGTGCCATCAGTGAGGTCGAAAAGGGGTACTATGGCTACACCTTC
>.|TRBJ1-5|few|TRBV9
CASSVSSGSNQPQHF
TGTGCCAGCAGCGTATCCTCCGGGAGCAATCAGCCCCAGCATTTT
>.|TRBJ2-4|.|TRBV5-1
CASSGGSAENIQYF
TGCGCCAGCAGCGGCGGATCTGCGGAAAACATTCAGTACTTC
>.|TRBJ2-1|medium-sized|TRBV27
CASSDSPYNEQFF
TGTGCCAGCAGTGACTCCCCCTACAATGAGCAGTTCTTC
>.|TRBJ1-2|.|TRBV28
CASSIKDSRYGYTF
TGTGCCAGCAGTATTAAGGACAGCCGGTATGGCTACACCTTC
>.|TRBJ2-6|.|TRBV28
CASSFSFPTSGANVLTF
TGTGCCAGCAGTTTTTCATTCCCCACTTCGGGGGCCAACGTCCTGACTTTC
>TRBD2|TRBJ2-7|.|TRBV19
CASLNRTSGSYEQYF
TGTGCCAGCCTTAATCGGACTAGCGGGAGCTACGAGCAGTACTTC
>.|TRBJ2-2|.|TRBV6-5
CATRNPGAAGELFF
TGTGCCACACGGAACCCAGGGGCGGCCGGGGAGCTGTTTTTT
>TRBD1|TRBJ2-7|.|TRBV6-5
CASSSGTGSPRQYF
TGTGCCAGCAGTTCCGGGACAGGGTCTCCGCGGCAGTACTTC
>.|TRBJ1-6|.|TRBV6-5
CASLGSSYNSPLHF
TGTGCCAGCCTAGGGAGCTCCTATAATTCACCCCTCCACTTT
>TRBD1|TRBJ1-1|.|TRBV5-4
CASSMGQGSGYTEAFF
TGTGCCAGCAGCATGGGACAGGGGAGTGGATACACTGAAGCTTTCTTT
>.|TRBJ2-7|.|TRBV15
CATSRDIPNSYEQYF
TGTGCCACCAGCAGAGATATACCTAACTCCTACGAGCAGTACTTC
>TRBD1|TRBJ1-2|.|TRBV28
CASSRTGGSHGYTF
TGTGCCAGCAGCAGGACAGGGGGGTCGCATGGCTACACCTTC
>TRBD1|TRBJ1-6|.|TRBV7-9
CALEGQANSPLHF
TGTGCCCTTGAGGGACAGGCTAATTCACCCCTCCACTTT
>.|TRBJ2-7|.|TRBV28
CASSSQGGTYEQYF
TGTGCCAGCAGTTCACAGGGTGGTACCTACGAGCAGTACTTC
>.|TRBJ2-3|once|TRBV6-6
CASSYLAYGTDTQYF
TGTGCCAGCAGTTATCTTGCGTACGGGACAGATACGCAGTATTTT
>TRBD1|TRBJ2-4|.|TRBV28
CASSATGVKNIQYF
TGTGCCAGCAGTGCTACAGGGGTCAAAAACATTCAGTACTTC
>TRBD2|TRBJ2-3|.|TRBV4-1
CASSQDPSGSSTDTQYF
TGCGCCAGCAGCCAAGACCCTAGCGGGAGTAGCACAGATACGCAGTATTTT
>TRBD1|TRBJ2-2|few|TRBV29-1
CSAATGTGVTGELFF
TGCAGCGCTGCCACCGGGACAGGGGTTACCGGGGAGCTGTTTTTT
>TRBD2|TRBJ2-7|.|TRBV6-5
CASSWTSGREYEQYF
TGTGCCAGCAGTTGGACTAGCGGGAGAGAATACGAGCAGTACTTC
>TRBD1|TRBJ1-1|.|TRBV27
CASSLLGDRAGEAFF
TGTGCCAGCAGTTTATTAGGGGACAGGGCTGGTGAAGCTTTCTTT
>.|TRBJ2-3|.|TRBV5-5
CASSLSQGTDTQYF
TGTGCCAGCAGCTTGAGCCAAGGCACAGATACGCAGTATTTT
>TRBD2|TRBJ2-7|.|TRBV3-1/TRBV3-2
CASSSSGRQTYEQYF
TGTGCCAGCAGCTCTAGCGGGAGGCAGACCTACGAGCAGTACTTC
>TRBD1|TRBJ2-3|.|TRBV7-9
CASSPGQGIGAVDTQYF
TGTGCCAGCAGCCCGGGACAGGGAATCGGGGCGGTAGATACGCAGTATTTT
>TRBD1|TRBJ1-1|.|TRBV28
CASTLNRGNTEAFF
TGTGCCAGCACTTTAAACAGGGGGAACACTGAAGCTTTCTTT
>.|TRBJ1-6|.|TRBV28
CASSSGSSYNSPLHF
TGTGCCAGCAGTTCAGGGTCCTCCTATAATTCACCCCTCCACTTT
>TRBD1|TRBJ1-6|.|TRBV9
CASSAGTVGSPLHF
TGTGCCAGCAGCGCCGGGACAGTGGGTTCACCCCTCCACTTT
>TRBD2|TRBJ2-5|.|TRBV5-1
CASSLAGGPGETQYF
TGCGCCAGCAGCTTGGCGGGAGGGCCGGGGGAGACCCAGTACTTC
>TRBD1|TRBJ1-1|few|TRBV24-1
CATSDPDRDEAFF
TGTGCCACCAGTGATCCTGACAGGGATGAAGCTTTCTTT
>TRBD1|TRBJ2-7|.|TRBV12-3/TRBV12-4
CASSLQGAYEQYF
TGTGCCAGCAGTTTACAGGGGGCCTACGAGCAGTACTTC
>TRBD1|TRBJ2-1|.|TRBV29-1
CSVVAGGTEQFF
TGCAGCGTTGTTGCAGGGGGCACTGAGCAGTTCTTC
>.|TRBJ1-1|.|TRBV7-2
CASSLVQGGWTEAFF
TGTGCCAGCAGCTTAGTTCAGGGAGGATGGACTGAAGCTTTCTTT
>TRBD2|TRBJ2-7|.|TRBV27
CASSEGLASSYEQYF
TGTGCCAGCAGTGAGGGACTAGCGAGCTCCTACGAGCAGTACTTC
>TRBD1|TRBJ2-2|.|TRBV6-6
CASRDRDTGELFF
TGTGCCAGCAGAGACAGGGACACCGGGGAGCTGTTTTTT
>.|TRBJ1-5|.|TRBV6-1
CASSEVNRVPNQPQHF
TGTGCCAGCAGTGAAGTCAACAGGGTCCCAAATCAGCCCCAGCATTTT
>.|TRBJ2-3|.|TRBV3-1/TRBV3-2
CASSRLTSRADTQYF
TGTGCCAGCAGCCGCCTAACCTCTAGAGCAGATACGCAGTATTTT
>TRBD1|TRBJ2-1|.|TRBV9
CASSAGQGANEQFF
TGTGCCAGCAGCGCAGGACAGGGAGCCAATGAGCAGTTCTTC
>TRBD2|TRBJ2-3|.|TRBV6-2/TRBV6-3
CASSLEIAGGLTDTQYF
TGTGCCAGCAGTCTTGAGATAGCGGGGGGGCTCACAGATACGCAGTATTTT
>.|TRBJ2-7|once|TRBV7-2
CASSLGVASYEQYF
TGTGCCAGCAGCTTAGGGGTCGCTAGCTACGAGCAGTACTTC